This T cell receptor (beta chain) was captured in a study of cytomegalovirus exposure and HLA in healthy donors. The PCR had 60 Vbeta and 13 Jbeta primers. The table came from immunoSEQ multiplex PCR; TCRdb's copy has only in-frame clones and leaves some out. This table holds roughly 120,000 clones, about 80% found once. This clone occurred once. Antigen: not known. Findings of the study overall: Clonal expansion, a later analysis showed, was greater in HLA-associated TCR beta chains than in equally common others. Later analysis suggested most CMV-associated TCR beta chains were HLA-restricted. By HLA locus, TCR association rates varied in a later analysis, with DRB1 showing the most and HLA-C the fewest.

Germline V CDR1 and CDR2: SGHAT, FQNNGV. The CDR3 is 15 residues long. V lost 0 bases and J lost 9, with 15 bases in between. Specimen: PBMCs. This chain connects TRBV11-2 to TRBJ2-1; TRBD1 is a possible D gene (6 bases). This TCR was recovered from a man in his sixties in good health and CMV-seropositive. CDR3 nucleotides: TGTGCCAGCAGCTTAGACAGGGGCCTCCGGGGTGAGCAGTTCTTC. This encodes CASSLDRGLRGEQFF.